This is a list of T cell receptor beta chains from one sample in a study of blood T cell repertoires in COVID-19. The table came from immunoSEQ multiplex PCR; TCRdb's copy has only in-frame clones and leaves some out. The sample includes about 220,000 clones, about 87% of them seen just once. The specimen was PBMCs or T cells enriched from blood (not recorded which). All receptors come from a woman aged 25 to 39 who had recovered from COVID-19. Each CDR3 is given with its conserved first and last residue.

TRBV7-2 CASSLDWTSGVIGELFF
TRBV10-2 CASSESMAGYQETQYF
TRBV14 CASSQDKAPGIRNTIYF
TRBV19 CASKDRGPSYNEQFF
TRBV7-8 CASSLPTPLAGTHPYQETQYF
TRBV6-4 CASSDGVRDYNEQFF
TRBV5-1 CASSLVRDTEAFF
TRBV6-5 CASRPGGSQYF
TRBV21-1 CASSNRNRALGPQHF
TRBV6-4 CASSDSGGGGTDTQYF
TRBV2 CASLDRSVANYGYTF
TRBV7-2 CASSQGGGSTEAFF
TRBV7-9 CASSLVGLAHTGELFF
TRBV12-5 CATSKGGGLETQYF
TRBV7-7 CASSLTGGNTGELFF
TRBV5-6 CASGQGSSPLHF
TRBV6-5 CASSWGQFQETQYF
TRBV5-1 CASSLADRVADTQYF